This TCR beta chain derives from a study of blood T cells in healthy people across ages. Donors were healthy Caucasian individuals from Russia aged roughly 6 to 90. The extraction recovered at least 5 micrograms of total RNA per sample. A second PCR of about 7 to 12 cycles used a sample-barcoded 5' primer and a J-beta primer mix. Each CDR3 protein is one row after TCRdb ran MiXCR on the 5' RACE reads. The sample gives some 1.6 million distinct CDR3 sequences, 34% of which show up once; about 11% is in the top ten. Trimming removed 1 base at V and 1 base at J, with 11 bases between. CDR1 is SGHRS, CDR2 YFSETQ, per germline. The CDR3 covers 15 residues.

Sequenced material: blood. The rearrangement joins TRBV5-1 to TRBJ1-1; D unclear. The TCR originated in a woman aged 25 to 45 in good health. CDR3: CASSLSPGSNTEAFF. CDR3 bases: TGCGCCAGCAGCTTGTCCCCAGGTTCGAACACTGAAGCTTTCTTT.